A single sample gave rise to the 5 T cell receptor beta chains below, sequenced in a study of OX40 agonist ivuxolimab in advanced cancers. TCRdb's table, derived via immunoSEQ multiplex PCR, lists solely in-frame clones and lacks some. The sample records tens of thousands of clones, 80% to 90% being singletons. Material: CD4+ or CD8+ T cells sorted from blood, obtained in a trial of the OX40 agonist ivuxolimab. The receptors here all came from an adult with an advanced solid tumor such as melanoma, head and neck, liver or kidney cancer.

This clone was counted between two and nine times. The rearrangement links TRBV7-8 to TRBJ2-3, with a tentative D call TRBD1 (5 bases). Trimming cost V 0 bases and J 0 bases, with 10 bases left between them. Germline values: CDR1 SGHVS, CDR2 FQNEAQ. The CDR3 spans 16 residues. Here the CDR3 reads CASSLAPTASTDTQYF. The CDR3 region has the DNA TGTGCCAGCAGCTTAGCTCCGACAGCTAGCACAGATACGCAGTATTTT.

The genes are TRBV5-4 and TRBJ2-7, with D perhaps matching TRBD2 (6 bases). CDR1 and CDR2 from the germline V gene are SGHNT and YYREEE (reference sequence). The CDR3 sequence is 15 residues long. Trimming shortened V by 4 bases and J by 3 bases, and 17 bases separated the two germline ends. The CDR3 spells CASSTSLARGYEQYF. The CDR3 nucleotides read TGTGCCAGCAGCACATCGCTAGCGCGCGGCTACGAGCAGTACTTC. The full variable domain, its missing parts supplied by reference TRBV5-4 and TRBJ2-7, is ETGVTQSPTHLIKTRGQQVTLRCSSQSGHNTVSWYQQALGQGPQFIFQYYREEENGRGNFPPRFSGLQFPNYSSELNVNALELDDSALYLCASSTSLARGYEQYFGPGTRLTVT.

This clone was counted a few times. The chain carries TRBV28 and TRBJ2-1, with a possible D match to TRBD1 (5 bases). Germline assignment: CDR1 MDHEN and CDR2 SYDVKM. This CDR3 has 14 residues. V lost 6 bases and J lost 9, with 18 bases in between. DNA for the CDR3: TGTGCCAGCAGCCCAAGCTTCCAGGGCAGTGAGCAGTTCTTC. This gives the protein CASSPSFQGSEQFF. Combining the CDR3 with reference TRBV28 and TRBJ2-1 gives the whole variable domain DVKVTQSSRYLVKRTGEKVFLECVQDMDHENMFWYRQDPGLGLRLIYFSYDVKMKEKGDIPEGYSVSREKKERFSLILESASTNQTSMYLCASSPSFQGSEQFFGPGTRLTVL.

This rearrangement joins TRBV28 to TRBJ2-7; D possibly corresponds to TRBD2 (5 bases). The germline V and J ends were trimmed by 2 bases and 12 bases, with 11 bases remaining between them. Germline CDR1 reads MDHEN; CDR2 reads SYDVKM. The CDR3 sequence is 11 residues long. CDR3 coding DNA: TGTGCCAGCAGTTTAGGCGGTCGGGGGTACTTC. Amino acids: CASSLGGRGYF.

The genes are TRBV6-5 and TRBJ2-7; D remains unclear. CDR1 is MNHEY, CDR2 SVGAGI, per germline. The CDR3 spans 14 residues. V was cut by 2 bases and J by 6 bases, with 14 bases left in between. CDR3 loop: CASSYNHKPGEQYF. CDR3 in DNA: TGTGCCAGCAGTTACAACCACAAACCAGGCGAGCAGTACTTC.